This TCR beta chain was retrieved from a study of cytomegalovirus exposure and HLA in healthy donors. Broader study findings: Rarity marked most TCR sequences, yet some public TCRs occurred in many donors.

V lost 7 bases and J lost 4; bases outside the gene matches: 11. Germline CDR1 SGHRS, CDR2 YFSETQ. The CDR3 runs to 15 residues. On this clone itself: No antigen is known for it.

Primers included in the PCR were 60 Vbeta and 13 Jbeta primers. Assay: immunoSEQ multiplex PCR; the TCRdb copy retains only in-frame clones and omits some. The sample yields more than 85,000 clones, about 63% seen once. The chain carries TRBV5-1 and TRBJ1-2; 9 positions match TRBD1. What was sequenced was PBMCs. This sequence was found in a woman in her 30s in good health and CMV-seronegative. CDR3 residues: CASATGTGIVYGYTF. The CDR3 DNA is TGCGCCAGCGCTACCGGGACAGGGATCGTCTATGGCTACACCTTC.